A selection of T cell receptor beta chains follows, all from one sample in a study of metastatic and nonmetastatic thyroid tumors. TCRdb reanalyzed the PCR reads via MiXCR. The data contain about 14,000 clones, 32% of them singletons. The specimen sequenced was tumor tissue. The receptor source for this set is a female donor with papillary thyroid cancer or a benign thyroid nodule (not recorded which). Some clones in this sample may be carry-over from other donors' samples. Both conserved end residues are part of each CDR3. A D gene is named only where the DNA matches it firmly. The size entry is marked missing in some rows and otherwise reads once, few, many or a size class.

.,TRBJ2-1,TRBV20-1,.,CSARTSSDYNEQFF,TGCAGTGCTAGAACTAGTTCAGACTACAATGAGCAGTTCTTC
many,TRBJ1-4,TRBV6-1,.,CASRQGGGNEKLFF,TGTGCCAGCAGACAGGGTGGGGGAAATGAAAAACTGTTTTTT
few,TRBJ1-2,TRBV6-2/TRBV6-3,.,CASRYPGLGGYTF,TGTGCCAGCAGGTACCCCGGTCTCGGTGGCTACACCTTC
medium-sized,TRBJ2-3,TRBV12-3/TRBV12-4,.,CASSFFGRADTQYF,TGTGCCAGCAGTTTCTTTGGCCGGGCAGATACGCAGTATTTT
medium-sized,TRBJ1-1,TRBV12-5,.,CASDSSSGLTGPAFF,TGTGCTAGTGACTCCTCGTCGGGACTTACAGGTCCGGCTTTCTTT
many,TRBJ2-5,TRBV20-1,TRBD1,CSGRGLFRDRGKTQYF,TGCAGTGGTAGGGGTCTGTTCCGGGACAGGGGGAAGACCCAGTACTTC
many,TRBJ2-3,TRBV20-1,TRBD2,CSARAWREYRYTQYF,TGCAGTGCTAGAGCCTGGCGGGAGTATCGTTATACGCAGTATTTT
many,TRBJ2-1,TRBV7-9,TRBD2,CASSGSSGTSGRAPYNEQFF,TGTGCCAGCAGCGGATCCTCCGGGACTAGCGGGAGGGCCCCATACAATGAGCAGTTCTTC
many,TRBJ2-7,TRBV5-4,TRBD2,CASSLTSGRGEQYF,TGTGCCAGCAGCTTGACTAGCGGGAGGGGCGAGCAGTACTTC
.,TRBJ2-2,TRBV6-4,.,CASSANTGELFF,TGTGCCAGCAGTGCGAACACCGGGGAGCTGTTTTTT
many,TRBJ1-3,TRBV9,TRBD1,CASSPRTGLSSGNTIYF,TGTGCCAGCAGCCCTCGGACAGGGCTGAGCTCTGGAAACACCATATATTTT
many,TRBJ2-3,TRBV29-1,.,CSVDDTSTDTQYF,TGCAGCGTTGATGACACGAGCACAGATACGCAGTATTTT
few,TRBJ2-6,TRBV28,.,CASRLRDGANVLTF,TGTGCCAGCAGACTCAGGGACGGGGCCAACGTCCTGACTTTC
.,TRBJ1-5,TRBV6-6,.,CASSYSGSNQPQHF,TGTGCCAGCAGTTACTCGGGGAGCAATCAGCCCCAGCATTTT
many,TRBJ2-5,TRBV7-2,TRBD2,CASRPWTSAKTQYF,TGTGCCAGCAGGCCATGGACTAGCGCAAAGACCCAGTACTTC
.,TRBJ2-1,TRBV7-2,.,CASSLSEQGYNEQFF,TGTGCCAGCAGCTTAAGCGAGCAGGGCTACAATGAGCAGTTCTTC
medium-sized,TRBJ2-7,TRBV6-2/TRBV6-3,TRBD2,CASSYPAGGSPYEQYF,TGTGCCAGCAGTTACCCAGCGGGAGGCAGTCCCTACGAGCAGTACTTC
many,TRBJ1-1,TRBV6-1,.,CASSGGTEAFF,TGTGCCAGCAGTGGGGGGACTGAAGCTTTCTTT
.,TRBJ1-5,TRBV30,.,CAWSSGGTQPQHF,TGTGCCTGGAGTTCCGGGGGGACTCAGCCCCAGCATTTT
medium-sized,TRBJ2-2,TRBV5-1,.,CASSPRQNANTGELFF,TGCGCCAGCAGCCCGCGACAGAATGCGAACACCGGGGAGCTGTTTTTT
many,TRBJ2-7,TRBV11-2,TRBD2,CASSPFGGLGAGYEQYF,TGTGCCAGCAGCCCTTTCGGGGGGTTAGGAGCGGGGTACGAGCAGTACTTC
many,TRBJ1-4,TRBV20-1,.,CSARLPRDISEKLFF,TGCAGTGCTAGGCTCCCAAGGGACATTTCTGAAAAACTGTTTTTT
medium-sized,TRBJ1-5,TRBV20-1,.,CSATPGVSPYQPQHF,TGCAGTGCAACACCAGGGGTGTCTCCCTATCAGCCCCAGCATTTT
few,TRBJ1-5,TRBV28,.,CASSPTPGNQPQHF,TGTGCCAGCAGCCCGACCCCGGGCAATCAGCCCCAGCATTTT
once,TRBJ2-2,TRBV20-1,TRBD1,CSARDKQGFNTGELFF,TGCAGTGCTAGGGATAAACAGGGGTTCAACACCGGGGAGCTGTTTTTT
.,TRBJ1-2,TRBV11-3,.,CASSLDVVGYTF,TGTGCCAGCAGCTTAGATGTGGTGGGCTACACCTTC
medium-sized,TRBJ2-7,TRBV5-1,TRBD2,CASSPAGGSNYEQYF,TGCGCCAGCAGTCCGGCCGGCGGGAGTAACTACGAGCAGTACTTC
many,TRBJ1-3,TRBV3-1,.,CASSHGRGNTIYF,TGTGCCAGCAGCCACGGACGAGGTAACACCATATATTTT
.,TRBJ2-7,TRBV11-2,TRBD2,CASSLGNTAGESEQYF,TGTGCCAGCAGCTTAGGGAATACAGCGGGAGAGAGCGAGCAGTACTTC
many,TRBJ2-2,TRBV4-2,TRBD1,CASSRRTGGITGELFF,TGTGCCAGCAGCCGACGGACAGGGGGTATAACCGGGGAGCTGTTTTTT
once,TRBJ1-2,TRBV5-5,.,CASSLDYGYTF,TGTGCCAGCAGCTTAGACTATGGCTACACCTTC
many,TRBJ2-5,TRBV2,TRBD2,CASSPTSGIYQETQYF,TGTGCCAGCAGTCCGACTAGCGGGATTTACCAAGAGACCCAGTACTTC
many,TRBJ2-5,TRBV9,.,CASSSGLGRETQYF,TGTGCCAGCAGCTCGGGACTGGGCAGAGAGACCCAGTACTTC
few,TRBJ1-6,TRBV20-1,.,CAPRGYNSPLHF,TGCGCCCCCCGGGGTTATAATTCACCCCTCCACTTT